This entry features one TCR beta chain sequence. The antigen is unknown. Germline CDR1 is MGHDK and CDR2 is SYGVNS. V shed 8 bases, J shed 9 bases, and the junction held 10 bases outside the gene matches. The CDR3 covers 14 residues. Expressed TCRB transcripts were sequenced because the entire RNA isolate underwent reverse transcription. Produced via immunoSEQ multiplex PCR; TCRdb's table is partial and in-frame only. In the table there are over 650,000 clones, around 15% of which are singletons. The data were obtained in a study of beta chain features in type 1 diabetes. Study results and limitations: Significant though moderate, a shortening of TCRB CDR3s appeared in all four CD4+ subsets of Type 1 diabetes patients.

The sample comprised naive CD4+ T cells from blood. The J gene is TRBJ2-1, the V gene TRBV25-1; 10 nucleotides align to TRBD2. The origin of this receptor is a man younger than 35 with type 1 diabetes. Here the CDR3 reads CASLPSGSVGEQFF. CDR3 sequence (DNA): TGTGCCAGCTTGCCTAGCGGGAGTGTAGGTGAGCAGTTCTTC.